Reported below is one T cell receptor beta chain. CDR3 length: 15 amino acids. Germline V CDR1 and CDR2: LGHDT, YNNKEL (reference sequence). V lost 1 base to trimming and J lost 3 bases, with 12 bases between them. These data are taken from a study of blood T cell repertoires in COVID-19. Some clones are missing from TCRdb's copy, which holds only in-frame ones; the method was immunoSEQ multiplex PCR. Counted here are approximately 390,000 clones, 87% occurring once; the ten biggest clones make up 2.3%. The chain links TRBV3-1 (or the pseudogene TRBV3-2) to TRBJ1-2; D is unclear. The sequencing input was peripheral blood. The sequence came from a woman aged 55 to 70 with COVID-19, enrolled during active disease. CDR3 loop: CASSQGVQVHYGYTF. In DNA form, the CDR3 reads TGTGCCAGCAGCCAAGGAGTGCAGGTGCACTATGGCTACACCTTC.